This T cell receptor beta chain originates from a study of patients and donors after allogeneic stem cell transplantation. This clonotype came up many times. Germline CDR1 and CDR2: SGHTA and FQGNSA. Trimming took 7 bases from V and 8 from J, leaving 23 bases between them. This CDR3 spans 15 amino acids. TCRdb fed the RT-PCR reads into MiXCR, producing one record per CDR3 protein. The data contain 70,000 to 85,000 distinct CDR3 sequences, about a quarter of them singletons. The specimen was blood, either unsorted or a sorted T cell fraction (not recorded which). J is TRBJ1-2 and V is TRBV7-2, with TRBD1 as a possible D gene (6 bases). The receptor was derived from a human donor who was either an allogeneic HSCT recipient or a stem cell or donor lymphocyte infusion donor (not recorded which). It is not recorded whose cells these are; they may come from a transplant donor. The CDR3 nucleotides read TGTGCCAGCACCCCCGGGAACAGGGAAAAGAGAGGCTACACCTTC. Amino acids: CASTPGNREKRGYTF.